Below, 7 T cell receptor beta chains from the same sample are listed, as sequenced in a study of identical twins. TCRdb re-derived calls from the 5' RACE reads in MiXCR, one entry per CDR3 protein. The top ten clones hold about 0.48% of a sample with some 570,000 distinct CDR3 sequences, approximately 20% of them seen once. This same sample was also taken into another study, of yellow fever vaccine responses in identical twins.

The specimen sequenced was CD4+ T cells sorted from blood. All receptors derive from a woman aged 18-30 years in good health.

The chain combines TRBV6-5 with TRBJ2-7, with D perhaps matching TRBD2 (6 bases). With 0 bases removed from V and 0 bases from J, the gap between germline ends came to 18 bases. The CDR3 contains 18 residues. The germline CDR1 and CDR2 sequences are MNHEY and SVGAGI. In nucleotides, the CDR3 is TGTGCCAGCAGTTACTCGAGCCCGGGACTTTCCCTCTCCTACGAGCAGTACTTC. This sequence encodes CASSYSSPGLSLSYEQYF.

V gene TRBV4-1 combines with J gene TRBJ2-3; D assignment may be TRBD1 or TRBD2 (5 bases each). Germline V gene sequence: CDR1 MGHRA, CDR2 YSYEKL. CDR3 length: 15 amino acids. V shed 3 bases and J shed 1 base, with 11 bases lying between them. CDR3 coding DNA: TGCGCCAGCAGCCAGCTCGGGGCGCGCACAGATACGCAGTATTTT. Encoded protein: CASSQLGARTDTQYF.

This clonotype was seen a few times. This chain connects TRBV11-2 to TRBJ2-1; 13 bases map to TRBD2. The germline gives CDR1 SGHAT, CDR2 FQNNGV. The CDR3 has 16 residues. The junction had 8 bases not matched to a gene; V was cut back by 5 bases and J by 7 bases. The CDR3 DNA reads TGTGCCAGCAGCCCACTAGCGGGAGGGCCGGGGAATGAGCAGTTCTTC. Translating it yields CASSPLAGGPGNEQFF.

The sample holds a few counts of this clonotype. This chain uses TRBV12-3 or TRBV12-4 with TRBJ1-1, with TRBD1 identical over 7 bases. J was trimmed by 7 bases and V by 6 bases; bases with no gene match: 8. The CDR3 loop spans 13 amino acids. The CDR3 DNA follows: TGTGCCAGCAGGGGACAGACTAGTGGTGAAGCTTTCTTT. It yields the protein CASRGQTSGEAFF.

The V gene is TRBV20-1, the J gene TRBJ2-3; D is perhaps TRBD1 (5 bases). Trimming pared 5 bases from V and 2 bases from J, leaving 14 bases between. Germline lookup yields CDR1 DFQATT and CDR2 SNEGSKA (reference sequence). The CDR3 contains 14 residues. Here the CDR3 reads CSAPGQHYTDTQYF. Here the CDR3 DNA reads TGCAGTGCTCCTGGACAACACTACACAGATACGCAGTATTTT.

The CDR3: CASSQMNGRGVNQYF. For the CDR3, the DNA is TGTGCCAGCAGCCAGATGAACGGTCGGGGAGTGAACCAGTACTTC. The J gene is TRBJ2-5, the V gene TRBV7-2, with a tentative D call TRBD2 (5 bases). Trimming cost V 5 bases and J 10 bases, with 23 bases left between them. From germline, CDR1 is SGHTA and CDR2 FQGNSA. CDR3 length: 15 amino acids.

The gene calls are TRBV3-1 and TRBJ1-5; 7 nucleotides align to TRBD1. The CDR3 length is 15 residues. The germline gives CDR1 LGHDT, CDR2 YNNKEL (reference sequence). J was trimmed by 5 bases and V by 4 bases; bases with no gene match: 8. The CDR3 loop reads CASSPQGIVYQPQHF. DNA of the CDR3: TGTGCCAGCAGCCCACAGGGGATAGTGTATCAGCCCCAGCATTTT.